These T cell receptor beta chains were read from a single sample in a study of blood T cell repertoires in COVID-19. The data were produced by immunoSEQ multiplex PCR, yet TCRdb's version contains in-frame clones alone and is incomplete. This sample has about 330,000 clones, with 86% found just once. Sequencing used peripheral blood. These receptor sequences come from a woman aged 50 to 60 with acute or convalescent COVID-19. The CDR3 runs from the conserved cysteine through the conserved F or W. D genes are given only for firm matches. Clone sizes are given selectively: once, few, many, or a class where the clone is expanded.

v_call	d_call	clone_size	j_call	cdr3_nt	cdr3_aa
TRBV6-5	.	.	TRBJ1-1	TGTGCCAGCAAGTCGGGCAGCGGGAGCACTGAAGCTTTCTTT	CASKSGSGSTEAFF
TRBV28	.	once	TRBJ1-5	TGTGCCAGCAGTACCCCCAGGGGTTCCGGACAGCCCCAGCATTTT	CASSTPRGSGQPQHF
TRBV7-3	TRBD1	once	TRBJ1-1	TGTGCCAGCAGCTACGACAGGGCTCAAGGGGCTGAAGCTTTCTTT	CASSYDRAQGAEAFF
TRBV4-1	.	few	TRBJ2-5	TGCGCCAGCAGCCAAACCTTCGCGGAGACCCAGTACTTC	CASSQTFAETQYF
TRBV7-9	TRBD1	.	TRBJ1-4	TGTGCCAGCAGCTCCCCGGCCAGGGGGAATGAAAAACTGTTTTTT	CASSSPARGNEKLFF
TRBV9	.	.	TRBJ2-3	TGTGCCAGCAGCGTAGGCAGGTGGACAGATACGCAGTATTTT	CASSVGRWTDTQYF
TRBV18	TRBD1	.	TRBJ1-2	TGTGCCAGCTCACCTTACAGGGGGCAAAACTATGGCTACACCTTC	CASSPYRGQNYGYTF
TRBV7-9	.	.	TRBJ2-1	TGTGCCAGCAGAGCTGTAGGGGGTTTCACCTACAATGAGCAGTTCTTC	CASRAVGGFTYNEQFF
TRBV2	.	.	TRBJ1-1	TGTGCCAGCAAAAGCCGGCGGGGTGTGAACACTGAAGCTTTCTTT	CASKSRRGVNTEAFF
TRBV7-3	TRBD1	.	TRBJ1-1	TGTGCCAGCAGCGGACAGGGGGGGACTGAAGCTTTCTTT	CASSGQGGTEAFF
TRBV27	.	.	TRBJ2-7	TGTGCCAGCAGTTCGTACCAGAAGATCTACGAGCAGTACTTC	CASSSYQKIYEQYF
TRBV30	.	few	TRBJ1-2	TGTGCCTGGACGCGAGGGCCGGATGGCTACACCTTC	CAWTRGPDGYTF
TRBV30	TRBD1	.	TRBJ1-6	TGTGCCTGTCCGGGACAGTATAATTCACCCCTCCACTTT	CACPGQYNSPLHF
TRBV5-3	TRBD2	.	TRBJ2-1	TGTGCCAGATGGAATAGCGGGAGTACCGACAATGAGCAGTTCTTC	CARWNSGSTDNEQFF
TRBV9	TRBD1	.	TRBJ2-1	TGTGCCAGCAGCGTAACAGGGGGCTCCTACAATGAGCAGTTCTTC	CASSVTGGSYNEQFF
TRBV14	TRBD2	.	TRBJ2-1	TGTGCCAGCAGCTTGGGACTAGGCCACTACAATGAGCAGTTCTTC	CASSLGLGHYNEQFF
TRBV4-1	TRBD1	.	TRBJ2-5	TGCGCCAGCAGCCCCAAAGGTTTTTCGGACAGGGGAGAGACCCAGTACTTC	CASSPKGFSDRGETQYF
TRBV6-5	.	.	TRBJ1-4	TGTGCCAGCAGTTATCTGGGGGGAAAACTGTTTTTT	CASSYLGGKLFF
TRBV9	.	.	TRBJ2-1	TGTGCCAGCAGCGTAGTTCGCCTAAAGGGGAACAATGAGCAGTTCTTC	CASSVVRLKGNNEQFF
TRBV7-3	.	few	TRBJ1-1	TGTGCCAGCAGCCTTTCCGGGATTGGGACTGAAGCTTTCTTT	CASSLSGIGTEAFF
TRBV6-2/TRBV6-3	.	.	TRBJ2-5	TGTGCCAGCAGTTACACCCGGGAGACCCAGTACTTC	CASSYTRETQYF
TRBV6-2/TRBV6-3	.	few	TRBJ2-7	TGTGCCAGCAGTTATCTCTACGAGCAGTACTTC	CASSYLYEQYF